What follows describes a single TCR beta chain. Germline V gene data show CDR1 as MNHEY and CDR2 as SVGAGI. V lost 8 bases and J lost 3; bases outside the gene matches: 9. The CDR3 is made up of 14 amino acids. The data stem from a study of Ad26.COV2.S vaccination and SARS-CoV-2 variants. Overall study context: The vaccine Ad26.COV2.S was put into the muscle once, or twice with 56 days between.

Treatment denoted: approximately 18 received Ad26.COV2.S at low or high dose, single or two shots; about 5 received placebo; per-sample allocation not given. On day 63 after the first injection, vaccine and placebo recipients gave samples. The vaccine antigen was prefusion-stabilized Wuhan SARS-CoV-2 spike. Profiling relied on immunoSEQ multiplex PCR, and the TCRdb table lists in-frame clones only, not all of them. The repertoire holds approximately 480,000 clones, with roughly nine tenths as singletons. The rearrangement uses TRBV6-5 and TRBJ2-5; 7 bases are shared with TRBD1. The clonotype was recovered from a person between 18 and 59 years old who received the Ad26.COV2.S COVID-19 vaccine or a placebo. The input for sequencing was peripheral blood, taken in a trial of Ad26.COV2.S vaccine versus placebo. The CDR3 loop is CASASGGLEETQYF. For the CDR3, the DNA is TGTGCCAGCGCATCAGGGGGATTGGAAGAGACCCAGTACTTC.